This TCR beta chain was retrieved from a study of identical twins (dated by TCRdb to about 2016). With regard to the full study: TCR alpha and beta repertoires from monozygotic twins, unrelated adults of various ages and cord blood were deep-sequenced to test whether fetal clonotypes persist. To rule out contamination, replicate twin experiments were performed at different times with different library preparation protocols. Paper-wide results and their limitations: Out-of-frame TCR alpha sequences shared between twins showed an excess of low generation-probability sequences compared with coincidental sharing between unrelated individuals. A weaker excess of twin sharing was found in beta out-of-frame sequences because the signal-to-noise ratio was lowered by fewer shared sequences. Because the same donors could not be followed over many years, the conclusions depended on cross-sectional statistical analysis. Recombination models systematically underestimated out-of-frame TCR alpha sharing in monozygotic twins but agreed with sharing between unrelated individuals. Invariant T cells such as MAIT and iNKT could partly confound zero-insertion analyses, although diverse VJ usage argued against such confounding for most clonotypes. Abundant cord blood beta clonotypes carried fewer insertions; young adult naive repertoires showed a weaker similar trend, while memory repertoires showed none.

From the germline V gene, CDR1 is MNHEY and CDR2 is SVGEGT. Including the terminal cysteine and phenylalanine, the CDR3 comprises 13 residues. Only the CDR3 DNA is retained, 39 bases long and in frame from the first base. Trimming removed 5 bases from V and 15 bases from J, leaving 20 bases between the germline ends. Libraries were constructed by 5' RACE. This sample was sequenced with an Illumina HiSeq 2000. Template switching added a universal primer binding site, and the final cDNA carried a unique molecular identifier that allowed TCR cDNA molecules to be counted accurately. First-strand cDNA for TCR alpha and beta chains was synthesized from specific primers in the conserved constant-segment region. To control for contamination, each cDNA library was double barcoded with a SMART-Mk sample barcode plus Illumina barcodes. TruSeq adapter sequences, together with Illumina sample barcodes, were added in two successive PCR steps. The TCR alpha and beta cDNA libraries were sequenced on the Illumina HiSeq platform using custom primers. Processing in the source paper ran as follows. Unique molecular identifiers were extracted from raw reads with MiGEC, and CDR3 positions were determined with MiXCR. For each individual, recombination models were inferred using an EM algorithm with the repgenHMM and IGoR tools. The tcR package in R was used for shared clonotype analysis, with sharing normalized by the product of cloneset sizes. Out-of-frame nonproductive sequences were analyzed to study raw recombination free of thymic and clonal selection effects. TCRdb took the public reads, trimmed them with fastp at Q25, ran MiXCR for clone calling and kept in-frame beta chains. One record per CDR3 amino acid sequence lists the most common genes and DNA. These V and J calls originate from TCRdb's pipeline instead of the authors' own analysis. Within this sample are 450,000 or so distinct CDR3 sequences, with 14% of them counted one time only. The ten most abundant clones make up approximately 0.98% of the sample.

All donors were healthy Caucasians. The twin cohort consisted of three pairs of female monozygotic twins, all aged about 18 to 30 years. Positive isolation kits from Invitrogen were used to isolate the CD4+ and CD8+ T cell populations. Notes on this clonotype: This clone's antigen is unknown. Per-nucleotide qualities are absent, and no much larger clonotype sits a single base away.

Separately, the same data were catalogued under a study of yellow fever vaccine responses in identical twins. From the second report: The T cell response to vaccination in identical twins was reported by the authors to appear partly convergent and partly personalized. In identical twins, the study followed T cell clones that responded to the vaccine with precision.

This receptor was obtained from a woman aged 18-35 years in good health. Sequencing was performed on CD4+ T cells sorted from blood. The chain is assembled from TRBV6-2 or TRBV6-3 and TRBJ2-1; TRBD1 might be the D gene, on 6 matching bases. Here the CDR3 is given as CASSVGQISSRFF. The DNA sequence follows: TGTGCCAGCAGTGTAGGACAGATTTCCTCAAGGTTCTTC.